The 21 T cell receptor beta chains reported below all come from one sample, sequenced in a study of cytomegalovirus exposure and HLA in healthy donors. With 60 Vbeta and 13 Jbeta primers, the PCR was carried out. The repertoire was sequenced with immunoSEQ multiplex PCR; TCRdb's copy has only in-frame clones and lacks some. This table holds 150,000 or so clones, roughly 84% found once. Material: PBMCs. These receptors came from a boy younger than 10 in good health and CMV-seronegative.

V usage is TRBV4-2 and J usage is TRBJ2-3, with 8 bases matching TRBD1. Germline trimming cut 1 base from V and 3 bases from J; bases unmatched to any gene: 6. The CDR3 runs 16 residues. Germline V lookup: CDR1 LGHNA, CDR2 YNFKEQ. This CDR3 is CASSQVARGRTDTQYF. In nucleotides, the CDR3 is TGTGCCAGCAGCCAAGTTGCCAGGGGGCGAACAGATACGCAGTATTTT.

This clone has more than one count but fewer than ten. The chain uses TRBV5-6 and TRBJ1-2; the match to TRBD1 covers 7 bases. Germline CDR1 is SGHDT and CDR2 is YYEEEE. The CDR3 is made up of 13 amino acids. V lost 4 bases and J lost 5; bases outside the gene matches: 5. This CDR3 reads CASSTGASYGYTF. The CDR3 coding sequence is TGTGCCAGCAGCACAGGGGCCTCTTATGGCTACACCTTC.

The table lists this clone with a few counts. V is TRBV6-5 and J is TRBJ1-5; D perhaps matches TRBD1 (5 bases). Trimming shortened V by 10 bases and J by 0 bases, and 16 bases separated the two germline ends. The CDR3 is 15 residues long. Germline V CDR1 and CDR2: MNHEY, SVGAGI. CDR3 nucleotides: TGTGCCACCTCAAGGGACTTCTATAGCAATCAGCCCCAGCATTTT. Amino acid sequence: CATSRDFYSNQPQHF.

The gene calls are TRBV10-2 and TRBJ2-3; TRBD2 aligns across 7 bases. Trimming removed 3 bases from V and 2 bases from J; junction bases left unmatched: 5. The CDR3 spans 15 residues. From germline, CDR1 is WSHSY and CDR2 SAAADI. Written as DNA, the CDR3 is TGCGCCAGCAGTGAATTAGCGGGCTTCACAGATACGCAGTATTTT. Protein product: CASSELAGFTDTQYF.

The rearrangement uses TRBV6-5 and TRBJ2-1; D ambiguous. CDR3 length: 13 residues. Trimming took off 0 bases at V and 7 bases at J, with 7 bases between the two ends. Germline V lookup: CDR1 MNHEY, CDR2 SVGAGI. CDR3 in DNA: TGTGCCAGCAGTTACTCTGGGCGTAATGAGCAGTTCTTC. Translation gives CASSYSGRNEQFF.

The DNA for the CDR3 is TGTGCCAGCAGTGACACAGGGTTCGGGGAGCTGTTTTTT. This codes for CASSDTGFGELFF. This chain joins TRBV25-1 and TRBJ2-2; D might be TRBD1 (6 bases). V was shortened by 3 bases and J by 7 bases, with 9 bases between the two germline ends. Germline values: CDR1 MGHDK, CDR2 SYGVNS. The CDR3 covers 13 residues.

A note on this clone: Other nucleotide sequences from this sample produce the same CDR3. This CDR3 is CASRAGTEQFF. DNA of the CDR3: TGTGCCAGCAGGGCCGGGACAGAGCAGTTCTTC. V usage is TRBV6-5 and J usage is TRBJ2-1; TRBD1 might be the D (6 bases). The CDR3 spans 11 residues. Germline CDR1 reads MNHEY; CDR2 reads SVGAGI. V was pared by 6 bases and J by 10 bases, with 10 bases between.

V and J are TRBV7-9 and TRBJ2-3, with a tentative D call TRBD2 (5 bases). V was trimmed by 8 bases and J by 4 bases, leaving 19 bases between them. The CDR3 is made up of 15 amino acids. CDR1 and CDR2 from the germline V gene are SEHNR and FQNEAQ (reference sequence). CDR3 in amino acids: CASSPASLGADTQYF. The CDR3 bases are TGTGCCAGCTCTCCTGCCAGTTTGGGAGCAGATACGCAGTATTTT.

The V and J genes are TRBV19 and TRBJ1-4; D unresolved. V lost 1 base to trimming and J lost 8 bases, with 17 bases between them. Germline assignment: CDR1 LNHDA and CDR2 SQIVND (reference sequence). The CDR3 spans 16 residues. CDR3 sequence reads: CASSIVYEARGEKLFF. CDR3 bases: TGTGCCAGTAGTATAGTATACGAGGCGAGAGGCGAAAAACTGTTTTTT.

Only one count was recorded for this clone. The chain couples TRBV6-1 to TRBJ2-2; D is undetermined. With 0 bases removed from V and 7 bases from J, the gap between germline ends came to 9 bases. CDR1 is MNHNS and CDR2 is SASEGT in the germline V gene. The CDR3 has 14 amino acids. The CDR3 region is CASSEAPGYGELFF. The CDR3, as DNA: TGTGCCAGCAGTGAAGCTCCCGGGTACGGGGAGCTGTTTTTT.

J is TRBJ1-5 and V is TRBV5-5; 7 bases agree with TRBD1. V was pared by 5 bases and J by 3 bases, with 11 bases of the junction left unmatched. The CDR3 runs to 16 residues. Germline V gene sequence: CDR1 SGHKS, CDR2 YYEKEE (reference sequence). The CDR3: CASRTGGTDLNQPQHF. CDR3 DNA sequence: TGTGCCAGCAGAACGGGGGGGACAGACCTCAATCAGCCCCAGCATTTT. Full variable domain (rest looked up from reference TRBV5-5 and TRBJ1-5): DAGVTQSPTHLIKTRGQQVTLRCSPISGHKSVSWYQQVLGQGPQFIFQYYEKEERGRGNFPDRFSARQFPNYSSELNVNALLLGDSALYLCASRTGGTDLNQPQHFGDGTRLSIL.

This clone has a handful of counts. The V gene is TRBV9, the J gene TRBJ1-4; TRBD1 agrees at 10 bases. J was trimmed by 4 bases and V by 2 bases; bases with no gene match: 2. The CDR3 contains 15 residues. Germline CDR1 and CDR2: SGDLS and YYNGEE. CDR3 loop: CASSVGTGDNEKLFF. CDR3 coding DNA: TGTGCCAGCAGCGTCGGGACAGGGGATAATGAAAAACTGTTTTTT.

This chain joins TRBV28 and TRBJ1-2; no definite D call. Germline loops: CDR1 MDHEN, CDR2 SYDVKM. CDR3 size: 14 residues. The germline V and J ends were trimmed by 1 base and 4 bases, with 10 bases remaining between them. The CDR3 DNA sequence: TGTGCCAGCAGTTTATCGTTGGTCGGCTATGGCTACACCTTC. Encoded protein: CASSLSLVGYGYTF.

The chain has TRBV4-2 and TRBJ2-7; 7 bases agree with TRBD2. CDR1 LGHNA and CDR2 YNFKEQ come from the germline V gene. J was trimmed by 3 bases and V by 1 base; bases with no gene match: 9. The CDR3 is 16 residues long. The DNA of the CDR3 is TGTGCCAGCAGCCAAGTTTTTGGGGGAGGGATCTACGAGCAGTACTTC. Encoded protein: CASSQVFGGGIYEQYF.

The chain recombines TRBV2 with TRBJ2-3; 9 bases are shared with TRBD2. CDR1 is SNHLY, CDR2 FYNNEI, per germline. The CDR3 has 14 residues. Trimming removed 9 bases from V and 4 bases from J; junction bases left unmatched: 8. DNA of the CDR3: TGTGCCAGGTCCGGGACTAGCTTAGCAGATACGCAGTATTTT. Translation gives CARSGTSLADTQYF.

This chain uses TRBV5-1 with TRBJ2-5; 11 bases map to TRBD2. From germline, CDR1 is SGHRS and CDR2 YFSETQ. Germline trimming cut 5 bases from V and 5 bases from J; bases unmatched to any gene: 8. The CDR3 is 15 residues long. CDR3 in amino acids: CASSPLLAGGETQYF. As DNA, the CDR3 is TGCGCCAGCAGTCCGTTGCTAGCGGGAGGTGAGACCCAGTACTTC.

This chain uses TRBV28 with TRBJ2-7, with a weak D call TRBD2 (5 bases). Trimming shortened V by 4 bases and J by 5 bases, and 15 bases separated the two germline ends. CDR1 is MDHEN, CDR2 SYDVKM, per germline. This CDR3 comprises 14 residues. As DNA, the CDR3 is TGTGCCAGCAGTTCAGGACTTAGTTTGGACGAGCAGTACTTC. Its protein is CASSSGLSLDEQYF. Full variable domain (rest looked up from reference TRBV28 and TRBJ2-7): DVKVTQSSRYLVKRTGEKVFLECVQDMDHENMFWYRQDPGLGLRLIYFSYDVKMKEKGDIPEGYSVSREKKERFSLILESASTNQTSMYLCASSSGLSLDEQYFGPGTRLTVT.

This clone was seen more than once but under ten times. CDR3 sequence (DNA): TGTGCCAGCAGTGGGGATGGACAGGGCTTGGATACGCAGTATTTT. As protein: CASSGDGQGLDTQYF. V gene TRBV6-1 combines with J gene TRBJ2-3, with 8 nucleotides matching TRBD1. The CDR3 contains 15 residues. After removal of 4 bases from V and 6 bases from J, the junction contained 9 bases not matched to a gene. Germline loops: CDR1 MNHNS, CDR2 SASEGT.

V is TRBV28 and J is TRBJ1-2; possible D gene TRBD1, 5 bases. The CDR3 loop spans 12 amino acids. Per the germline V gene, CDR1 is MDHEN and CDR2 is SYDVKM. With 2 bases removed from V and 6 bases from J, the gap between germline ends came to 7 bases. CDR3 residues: CASSLTGDGYTF. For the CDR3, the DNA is TGTGCCAGCAGTTTAACAGGAGATGGCTACACCTTC.

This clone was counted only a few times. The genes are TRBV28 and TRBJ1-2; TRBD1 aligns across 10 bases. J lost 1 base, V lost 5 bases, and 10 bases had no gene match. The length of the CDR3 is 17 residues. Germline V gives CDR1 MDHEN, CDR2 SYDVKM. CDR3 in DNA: TGTGCCAGCAGTCCTCCGGGACAGGGGAAATTTAACTATGGCTACACCTTC. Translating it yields CASSPPGQGKFNYGYTF.

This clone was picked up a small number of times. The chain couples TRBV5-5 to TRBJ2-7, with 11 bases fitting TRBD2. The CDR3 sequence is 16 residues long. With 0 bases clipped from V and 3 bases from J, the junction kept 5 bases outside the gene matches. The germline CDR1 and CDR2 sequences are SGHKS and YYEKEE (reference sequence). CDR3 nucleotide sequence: TGTGCCAGCAGCTTGGCCCGGACTAGCGGGCTCTACGAGCAGTACTTC. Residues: CASSLARTSGLYEQYF.